Detailed here is one T cell receptor beta chain. The record originates from a study of OX40 agonist ivuxolimab in advanced cancers. Blood was sampled at baseline, cycle 4 day 1, and cycle 7 day 1. V was pared by 2 bases and J by 5 bases, with 0 bases of the junction left unmatched. Germline V CDR1 and CDR2: KGHSH, LQKENI. CDR3 length equals 13 residues. Sequencing was performed with immunoSEQ multiplex PCR; in TCRdb, only in-frame clones are kept and a portion is missing. Of about 80,000 clones listed, around 93% were seen once; the top ten hold around 0.3%. The sequence came from an adult with an advanced solid tumor such as melanoma, head and neck, liver or kidney cancer. The chain carries TRBV18 and TRBJ2-7, with TRBD2 identical over 10 bases. The sequenced sample was CD4+ or CD8+ T cells sorted from blood, obtained in a trial of the OX40 agonist ivuxolimab. CDR3 coding DNA: TGTGCCAGCTCACCAGGACTAGCGGACGAGCAGTACTTC. It is translated as CASSPGLADEQYF.